These 20 T cell receptor beta chains came from one sample sequenced in a study of control samples from healthy donors and cancer patients. Profiling relied on immunoSEQ multiplex PCR, and the TCRdb table lists in-frame clones only, not all of them. The sample lists some 37,000 clones, roughly nine tenths seen once, with around 3.6% in the top ten. The sequencing sample was made of blood. The receptors were gathered from a woman between 45 and 65 years old in good health.

V is TRBV4-1 and J is TRBJ1-6; maybe TRBD1 (5 bases). Trimming shortened V by 1 base and J by 10 bases, and 14 bases separated the two germline ends. This CDR3 is 15 amino acids long. The germline gives CDR1 MGHRA, CDR2 YSYEKL. CDR3 sequence reads: CASSQVRQGRSPLHF. The CDR3 region has the DNA TGCGCCAGCAGCCAAGTGCGGCAGGGACGATCACCCCTCCACTTT.

The rearrangement uses TRBV10-1 and TRBJ2-5; D is unresolved. CDR3 length: 17 amino acids. Germline assignment: CDR1 WNHNN and CDR2 SYGVQD (reference sequence). V was shortened by 4 bases and J by 5 bases, with 23 bases between the two germline ends. The CDR3 reads CASSGILSARARETQYF. In DNA, the CDR3 is TGCGCCAGCAGTGGGATTCTATCAGCCCGGGCACGGGAGACCCAGTACTTC.

The J gene is TRBJ2-1, the V gene TRBV7-9; maybe TRBD1 (6 bases). This CDR3 region has 13 residues. With 1 base removed from V and 8 bases from J, the gap between germline ends came to 9 bases. Germline assignment: CDR1 SEHNR and CDR2 FQNEAQ (reference sequence). CDR3: CASSLDGGDEQFF. The DNA for the CDR3 is TGTGCCAGCAGCTTAGATGGGGGCGATGAGCAGTTCTTC.

CDR3 sequence: CASSQALPGNTIYF. In DNA form, the CDR3 reads TGTGCCAGCAGCCAAGCCCTCCCCGGAAACACCATATATTTT. This chain joins TRBV3-1 (or the pseudogene TRBV3-2) and TRBJ1-3; D is uncertain. Deletions cut 1 base from V and 4 bases from J, with 8 bases between. Germline V gene data show CDR1 as LGHDT and CDR2 as YNNKEL (reference sequence). The CDR3 totals 14 residues.

The chain combines TRBV9 with TRBJ2-1, with D possibly TRBD2 on 5 matching bases. CDR1 SGDLS and CDR2 YYNGEE come from the germline V gene. This CDR3 contains 15 residues. V lost 0 bases to trimming and J lost 6 bases, with 13 bases between them. CDR3: CASSVAAGLANEQFF. CDR3 nucleotides: TGTGCCAGCAGCGTAGCGGCCGGACTGGCCAATGAGCAGTTCTTC.

The chain joins TRBV7-2 to TRBJ1-4, with a possible D match to TRBD1 (6 bases). Between the trimmed V and J ends, which lost 5 bases and 8 bases, there was a span of 18 bases. In germline, CDR1 is SGHTA, CDR2 FQGNSA. This CDR3 spans 15 amino acids. The CDR3, as DNA: TGTGCCAGCAGCAGACAGGACAGCACAGGGGAAAAACTGTTTTTT. The encoded protein is CASSRQDSTGEKLFF.

This chain uses TRBV19 with TRBJ1-6, with D perhaps TRBD1 (5 bases). V lost 3 bases, J lost 4 bases, and 7 bases lay in between. Germline loops: CDR1 LNHDA, CDR2 SQIVND (reference sequence). The CDR3 sequence is 14 residues long. In nucleotides, the CDR3 is TGTGCCAGTAGTATTGGGGGATATAATTCACCCCTCCACTTT. It is translated as CASSIGGYNSPLHF. Full variable domain (remainder filled in from reference TRBV19 and TRBJ1-6): DGGITQSPKYLFRKEGQNVTLSCEQNLNHDAMYWYRQDPGQGLRLIYYSQIVNDFQKGDIAEGYSVSREKKESFPLTVTSAQKNPTAFYLCASSIGGYNSPLHFGNGTRLTVT.

The chain uses TRBV7-9 and TRBJ1-5, with D tentatively TRBD1 (5 bases). The germline CDR1 and CDR2 sequences are SEHNR and FQNEAQ (reference sequence). CDR3 length: 15 residues. With 4 bases removed from V and 4 bases from J, the gap between germline ends came to 14 bases. The CDR3 reads CASSSQSGINQPQHF. The CDR3 DNA is TGTGCCAGCAGCTCCCAATCAGGGATTAATCAGCCCCAGCATTTT.

V is TRBV3-1 (or the pseudogene TRBV3-2) and J is TRBJ1-2; the match to TRBD1 covers 8 bases. CDR1 and CDR2 from the germline V gene are LGHDT and YNNKEL (reference sequence). Losses at the gene ends were 4 bases for V and 6 bases for J; bases not matched to a gene: 10. The CDR3 is 15 residues long. The CDR3 coding sequence is TGTGCCAGCAGCCTATTCGGGACAGGAGGCGATGGCTACACCTTC. This encodes CASSLFGTGGDGYTF.

This clone was counted once. The chain employs TRBV4-3 and TRBJ2-1; 7 bases are a match to TRBD2. Losses at the gene ends were 0 bases for V and 2 bases for J; bases not matched to a gene: 7. The CDR3 spans 17 residues. Per germline, CDR1 LGHNA and CDR2 YSLEER. CDR3 loop: CASSQDLNAGAYNEQFF. CDR3 DNA: TGCGCCAGCAGCCAAGATTTGAATGCGGGGGCCTACAATGAGCAGTTCTTC.

The gene calls are TRBV7-2 and TRBJ2-2; no firm D call. CDR1 is SGHTA and CDR2 is FQGNSA in the germline V gene. V shed 6 bases and J shed 4 bases, with 9 bases lying between them. This CDR3 spans 13 amino acids. The CDR3 protein is CASSRQVTGELFF. The CDR3 bases are TGTGCCAGCAGTCGGCAGGTCACCGGGGAGCTGTTTTTT.

This chain connects TRBV7-9 to TRBJ1-6; D unresolved. V was shortened by 1 base and J by 0 bases, with 7 bases between the two germline ends. The CDR3 runs to 16 residues. Germline assignment: CDR1 SEHNR and CDR2 FQNEAQ (reference sequence). The CDR3 spells CASSLVRSSYNSPLHF. DNA of the CDR3: TGTGCCAGCAGCTTAGTCAGGTCCTCCTATAATTCACCCCTCCACTTT.

The chain carries TRBV19 and TRBJ2-2; D remains unclear. This CDR3 contains 15 residues. Germline lookup yields CDR1 LNHDA and CDR2 SQIVND (reference sequence). V dropped 5 bases and J dropped 0 bases, with 10 bases sitting between them. The CDR3 loop reads CASSPGYANTGELFF. The CDR3 DNA is TGTGCCAGTAGTCCGGGCTACGCGAACACCGGGGAGCTGTTTTTT.

In its sample, this clone was seen a few times. The gene calls are TRBV14 and TRBJ2-2, with 8 bases that match TRBD1. Trimming cost V 5 bases and J 4 bases; bases outside gene matches: 6. The CDR3 totals 15 residues. Germline CDR1 is SGHDN and CDR2 is FVKESK. CDR3 residues: CASSSTGGSTGELFF. In DNA, the CDR3 is TGTGCCAGCAGCTCTACAGGGGGGAGCACCGGGGAGCTGTTTTTT.

V and J are TRBV28 and TRBJ1-5, with TRBD1 as a possible D gene (5 bases). The CDR3 runs 14 residues. The V end lost 10 bases, the J end lost 1 base, and 14 bases lay between the germline ends. Germline values: CDR1 MDHEN, CDR2 SYDVKM. The CDR3 DNA reads as TGTGCCACCTTCCAGGGTGGAAGCAATCAGCCCCAGCATTTT. Translating gives CATFQGGSNQPQHF.

The chain joins TRBV25-1 to TRBJ2-5; either TRBD1 or TRBD2 may fit D (6 bases each). The CDR3 covers 14 residues. Germline assignment: CDR1 MGHDK and CDR2 SYGVNS. With 5 bases removed from V and 3 bases from J, the gap between germline ends came to 13 bases. Written as DNA, the CDR3 is TGTGCCAGCAGTAGGAGGGGGAGAAAAGAGACCCAGTACTTC. Amino acids: CASSRRGRKETQYF. The full variable domain, rest sourced from reference TRBV25-1 and TRBJ2-5, is EADIYQTPRYLVIGTGKKITLECSQTMGHDKMYWYQQDPGMELHLIHYSYGVNSTEKGDLSSESTVSRIRTEHFPLTLESARPSHTSQYLCASSRRGRKETQYFGPGTRLLVL.

This clone was recorded a few times. This chain uses TRBV4-3 with TRBJ2-5; 11 nucleotides line up with TRBD2. V lost 0 bases to trimming and J lost 4 bases; unmatched junction nucleotides: 4. The germline V gene encodes CDR1 LGHNA and CDR2 YSLEER. CDR3 length: 16 residues. CDR3 sequence reads: CASSQDWLAGGETQYF. CDR3 bases: TGCGCCAGCAGCCAAGATTGGCTAGCGGGGGGAGAGACCCAGTACTTC.

The chain combines TRBV7-3 with TRBJ1-1; D unresolved. The V end lost 3 bases, the J end lost 1 base, and 12 bases lay between the germline ends. CDR1 and CDR2 from the germline V gene are SGHTA and FQGTGA. This CDR3 spans 15 amino acids. CDR3 coding DNA: TGTGCCAGCAGCTTGACGCCTGGTGGGAACACTGAAGCTTTCTTT. It encodes CASSLTPGGNTEAFF.

This chain connects TRBV5-5 to TRBJ1-5; a weak D match, TRBD1 (6 bases). Per the germline V gene, CDR1 is SGHKS and CDR2 is YYEKEE (reference sequence). Trimming stripped 3 bases from V and 5 bases from J, with 12 bases between. CDR3 length equals 14 residues. CDR3 amino acids: CASSSSTGHQPQHF. CDR3 coding DNA: TGTGCCAGCAGCTCGTCGACAGGCCATCAGCCCCAGCATTTT.

This clone came up once. This chain joins TRBV28 and TRBJ1-2; D gene ambiguous. The V gene lost 3 bases and the J gene lost 8 bases, with 13 bases spanning the gap. Germline CDR1 and CDR2: MDHEN and SYDVKM. The CDR3 length is 13 residues. The DNA of the CDR3 is TGTGCCAGCAGTTTCTCGACGGTGGACGGCTACACCTTC. It is translated as CASSFSTVDGYTF.